These 3 T cell receptor beta chains were all obtained from the same sample, sequenced in a study of blood T cell repertoires in COVID-19. Using immunoSEQ multiplex PCR, the repertoire was profiled, and TCRdb retains in-frame clones only, with some absent. The top ten hold approximately 15% of the sample, which has about 69,000 clones, under 85% seen once. Input material: peripheral blood. These TCRs come from a man in his 60s with acute or convalescent COVID-19.

The chain is built from TRBV7-3 and TRBJ2-5, with D maybe TRBD2 (5 bases). With 5 bases removed from V and 4 bases from J, the gap between germline ends came to 11 bases. Germline V gene data show CDR1 as SGHTA and CDR2 as FQGTGA. CDR3 length: 13 residues. The chain's CDR3 is CASSQRSGETQYF. The CDR3 nucleotides read TGTGCCAGCAGCCAGCGGTCTGGAGAGACCCAGTACTTC. Using reference TRBV7-3 and TRBJ2-5 for the parts outside the CDR3, the full variable domain is GAGVSQTPSNKVTEKGKYVELRCDPISGHTALYWYRQSLGQGPEFLIYFQGTGAADDSGLPNDRFFAVRPEGSVSTLKIQRTERGDSAVYLCASSQRSGETQYFGPGTRLLVL.

This chain uses TRBV5-1 with TRBJ1-1; D not certain. V dropped 7 bases and J dropped 7 bases, with 17 bases sitting between them. Germline V CDR1 and CDR2: SGHRS, YFSETQ. CDR3 length: 13 residues. The CDR3 is CASRYSAGVEAFF. The CDR3 DNA sequence: TGCGCCAGCCGCTACTCTGCAGGCGTTGAAGCTTTCTTT.

The sample holds a few counts of this clone. CDR3 residues: CASSPQDSRQPQHF. CDR3 sequence (DNA): TGTGCCAGCAGCCCGCAGGACAGCCGGCAGCCCCAGCATTTT. The V and J genes are TRBV11-1 and TRBJ1-5; D is perhaps TRBD1 (6 bases). Deletions cut 5 bases from V and 7 bases from J, with 15 bases between. Germline CDR1 is SGHAT and CDR2 is FQDESV (reference sequence). CDR3 length: 14 residues.